This T cell receptor (beta chain) was sequenced for a study of cytomegalovirus exposure and HLA in healthy donors. Germline CDR1 and CDR2: MNHNS and SASEGT. V lost 2 bases to trimming and J lost 6 bases; unmatched junction nucleotides: 9. The CDR3 has 15 amino acids. Amplification used 60 Vbeta primers and 13 Jbeta primers. Using immunoSEQ multiplex PCR, the repertoire was profiled, and TCRdb retains in-frame clones only, with some absent. The sample lists around 130,000 clones; 70% to 85% were seen once. The source of this sequence is a man aged 45-65 years in good health and CMV-seronegative. V gene TRBV6-1 combines with J gene TRBJ1-2, with 7 bases matching TRBD1. The sample consisted of PBMCs. The CDR3 DNA reads as TGTGCCAGCAGTGAACGAAACAGGGGACCGGATGGCTACACCTTC. Translating it yields CASSERNRGPDGYTF.